The rows below give T cell receptor beta chains drawn from one sample of a study of blood T cell repertoires in COVID-19. The assay was immunoSEQ multiplex PCR, and TCRdb's table has in-frame clones only and misses some. The data hold roughly 78,000 clones, with around 88% observed a single time. Sequenced material: peripheral blood. The receptors come from a man aged 55 to 69 with acute or convalescent COVID-19. Each CDR3 is given with its conserved first and last residue. A D gene is named only where the DNA matches it firmly. The size of a clone is reported for some rows only, either as once, few or many, or as a class for expanded clones.

TGCGCCAGCAGGACGGGATCGGTGGCAGATACGCAGTATTTT	CASRTGSVADTQYF	TRBJ2-3	TRBV5-1	.	once
TGTGCCAGCAGCTTAGTGACCAGGGCGGGGGAAAAACTGTTTTTT	CASSLVTRAGEKLFF	TRBJ1-4	TRBV7-9	.	.
TGTGCCAGCAGCGTTTCAGGTAGCTCCTACAATGAGCAGTTCTTC	CASSVSGSSYNEQFF	TRBJ2-1	TRBV9	.	.
TGTGCCACCAGCAGACTTAGCGGGAGCTCCTACAATGAGCAGTTCTTC	CATSRLSGSSYNEQFF	TRBJ2-1	TRBV15	TRBD2	.
TGTGCCATCCAGGGGGCAGCGAACACTGAAGCTTTCTTT	CAIQGAANTEAFF	TRBJ1-1	TRBV10-3	TRBD1	.
TGCGCCAGCAGCCGGCACAGAGGACAGCAGAACACTGAAGCTTTCTTT	CASSRHRGQQNTEAFF	TRBJ1-1	TRBV5-1	.	.
TGTGCCAGCAGCGTAACTAGCGGGTTAAGCACAGATACGCAGTATTTT	CASSVTSGLSTDTQYF	TRBJ2-3	TRBV9	TRBD2	.
TGTGCCAGCGGCACTAGCGGTAACACAGATACGCAGTATTTT	CASGTSGNTDTQYF	TRBJ2-3	TRBV7-9	TRBD2	.
TGTGCCAGCACCCCTAGGGACTACTATGGCTACACCTTC	CASTPRDYYGYTF	TRBJ1-2	TRBV2	.	.
TGTGCCAGCACCTCCGGGACAGGCTATGGCTACACCTTC	CASTSGTGYGYTF	TRBJ1-2	TRBV3-1/TRBV3-2	TRBD1	.
TGTGCCAGCGAAGGGGTTCTGGGAGGAAACACCATATATTTT	CASEGVLGGNTIYF	TRBJ1-3	TRBV27	.	.
TGCGCCAGCAGCTCCTACTCCGGGACTAGCGGCTACAATGAGCAGTTCTTC	CASSSYSGTSGYNEQFF	TRBJ2-1	TRBV5-1	TRBD2	.
TGCGCCAGCAGTCTCAGGGGGCTTCACTATGGCTACACCTTC	CASSLRGLHYGYTF	TRBJ1-2	TRBV23-1	TRBD1	few
TGTGCCAGCAGCGGGACAACTAGCACAGATACGCAGTATTTT	CASSGTTSTDTQYF	TRBJ2-3	TRBV4-2	.	.
TGTGCCAGCAGTCTGTCTGGCGGGGGGTATGGAGATACGCAGTATTTT	CASSLSGGGYGDTQYF	TRBJ2-3	TRBV28	TRBD2	.
TGCGCCAGCAGCAGTACAGGGCATGAGCAGTTCTTC	CASSSTGHEQFF	TRBJ2-1	TRBV5-1	.	once
TGCGCCAGCAGCTTCAACACGAACACTGAAGCTTTCTTT	CASSFNTNTEAFF	TRBJ1-1	TRBV5-1	.	.
TGTGCCAGCAGTTACGATCGGGGGGCTGTGAATGAGCAGTTCTTC	CASSYDRGAVNEQFF	TRBJ2-1	TRBV6-6	.	.
TGTGCCAGCCAGGGGGACAGGGGCTTTTGGGAGACCCAGTACTTC	CASQGDRGFWETQYF	TRBJ2-5	TRBV2	TRBD1	.
TGTGCCAGCAGTCTACAGGGGGTCACTGAAGCTTTCTTT	CASSLQGVTEAFF	TRBJ1-1	TRBV6-5	TRBD1	.
TGTGCCAGCAGCTTGGACGGGATAGGAAACACCATATATTTT	CASSLDGIGNTIYF	TRBJ1-3	TRBV5-4	.	.
TGTGCCAGCAGCACAGGACAGGGATTGGAAGAGACCCAGTACTTC	CASSTGQGLEETQYF	TRBJ2-5	TRBV3-1/TRBV3-2	TRBD1	.
TGTGCCAGCAGCCCAGTGACTAGCGGCACTTCAGATACGCAGTATTTT	CASSPVTSGTSDTQYF	TRBJ2-3	TRBV4-2	TRBD2	.
TGTGCCAGCACTCCCCGGGGAAACCCCAGGGAAAAACTGTTTTTT	CASTPRGNPREKLFF	TRBJ1-4	TRBV9	.	.
TGTGCCAGCAGCCAAAGTAGTGCCGACAGGAACACTGAAGCTTTCTTT	CASSQSSADRNTEAFF	TRBJ1-1	TRBV4-2	.	.
TGTGCCAGCAGGGTCACTAGCAGGGATGAGCAGTTCTTC	CASRVTSRDEQFF	TRBJ2-1	TRBV12-3/TRBV12-4	.	.
TGTGCCAGCAGCTTAACTTCCAGCTCCTACAATGAGCAGTTCTTC	CASSLTSSSYNEQFF	TRBJ2-1	TRBV7-3	.	.
TGCGCCAGCAGCTCAGCCCACCAACAGGGGTCGGGGACTGAAGCTTTCTTT	CASSSAHQQGSGTEAFF	TRBJ1-1	TRBV5-1	TRBD1	few
TGCGCCAGCAGTGGCAGGGGTCATGAGCAGTTCTTC	CASSGRGHEQFF	TRBJ2-1	TRBV5-1	.	.
TGTGCCACCAGTGATCCCCGATCCTCTAGCGGGGGATACAATGAGCAGTTCTTC	CATSDPRSSSGGYNEQFF	TRBJ2-1	TRBV24-1	TRBD2	.
TGTGCCAGCAGTTCGGACAGCGGCTACACCTTC	CASSSDSGYTF	TRBJ1-2	TRBV12-3/TRBV12-4	.	few
TGTGCCACCTCCGACGGGGGATATCAGCCCCAGCATTTT	CATSDGGYQPQHF	TRBJ1-5	TRBV24-1	.	.
TGCGCCAGCAGCCAAGGTGGAGGTTCTGGTCAGCCCCAGCATTTT	CASSQGGGSGQPQHF	TRBJ1-5	TRBV4-1	.	.